This T cell receptor beta chain was sequenced in a study of response to subunit inactivated influenza vaccine. Study-wide findings and caveats: The authors suggested that every seasonal influenza vaccination recruits few new T cells.

This clonotype has just a few counts. The antigen remains unidentified. TCRdb re-called the RT-PCR reads with MiXCR, one entry per CDR3 protein. The profile shows about 780,000 distinct CDR3 sequences, around 20% of them singletons. The sequenced sample was PBMCs from blood, obtained roughly 5 days after vaccination. The sequence was obtained from a man aged 45-65 years who received an inactivated influenza vaccine.

CDR3 region: CSARRTGRGEQFF. CDR3 DNA: TGCAGTGCTAGACGGACGGGTCGGGGGGAGCAGTTCTTC. The chain has TRBV20-1 and TRBJ2-1, with a possible D match to TRBD2 (6 bases). Germline CDR1 is DFQATT and CDR2 is SNEGSKA (reference sequence). Between the trimmed V and J ends, which lost 2 bases and 10 bases, there was a span of 15 bases. The length of the CDR3 is 13 residues.